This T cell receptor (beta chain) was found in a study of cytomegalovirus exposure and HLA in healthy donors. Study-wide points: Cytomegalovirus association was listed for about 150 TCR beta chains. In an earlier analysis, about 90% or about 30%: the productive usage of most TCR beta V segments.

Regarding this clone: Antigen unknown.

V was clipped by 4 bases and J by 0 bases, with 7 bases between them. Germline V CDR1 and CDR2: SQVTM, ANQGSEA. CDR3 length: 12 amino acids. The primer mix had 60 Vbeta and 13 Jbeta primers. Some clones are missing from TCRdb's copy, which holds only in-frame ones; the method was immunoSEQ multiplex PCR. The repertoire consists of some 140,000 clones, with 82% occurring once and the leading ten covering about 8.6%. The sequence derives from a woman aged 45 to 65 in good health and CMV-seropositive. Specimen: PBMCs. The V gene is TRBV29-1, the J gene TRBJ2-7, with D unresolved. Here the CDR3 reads CSVGDFSYEQYF. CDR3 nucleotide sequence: TGCAGCGTTGGTGACTTCTCCTACGAGCAGTACTTC.